This entry lists 17 T cell receptor beta chains sequenced from one sample in a study of neurological immune-mediated disorders. TCRdb reprocessed the 5' RACE reads with MiXCR, giving one entry per CDR3 protein. This sample has 55,000 to 75,000 distinct CDR3 sequences, with 2.5% found just once. Material for sequencing was PBMCs. The source is a man in his fifties with multiple sclerosis.

The sample holds many counts of this clonotype. The gene calls are TRBV2 and TRBJ2-6; weak D call: TRBD1 (6 bases). Trimming left V 8 bases short and J 3 bases short, with 14 bases between. This CDR3 spans 15 amino acids. CDR1 is SNHLY and CDR2 is FYNNEI in the germline V gene. The DNA of the CDR3 is TGTGCCAGCCTCCCAGGGGCGGTTGGGGCCAACGTCCTGACTTTC. It specifies CASLPGAVGANVLTF.

The table lists this clonotype with many counts. V and J are TRBV20-1 and TRBJ2-1; D is undetermined. CDR3 length: 12 residues. Trimming cost V 2 bases and J 3 bases, with 5 bases left between them. The V gene's germline CDR1 is DFQATT and CDR2 SNEGSKA (reference sequence). CDR3 in DNA: TGCAGTGCTAGATACAGCTACAATGAGCAGTTCTTC. This codes for CSARYSYNEQFF.

Judged by abundance, this clonotype is medium-sized. The chain joins TRBV12-3 or TRBV12-4 to TRBJ1-5; D gene ambiguous. V was cut by 0 bases and J by 1 base, with 4 bases left in between. The CDR3 spans 14 residues. The DNA for the CDR3 is TGTGCCAGCAGTTTAGCACCGAGCAATCAGCCCCAGCATTTT. It encodes CASSLAPSNQPQHF.

This clonotype was recorded many times. The chain employs TRBV6-6 and TRBJ1-1; D is ambiguous. The CDR3 runs to 14 residues. Germline V gene data show CDR1 as MNHNY and CDR2 as SVGAGI (reference sequence). V was pared by 2 bases and J by 0 bases, with 7 bases between. The DNA of the CDR3 is TGTGCCAGCAGTTACGGCCAGATGAACACTGAAGCTTTCTTT. Translation gives CASSYGQMNTEAFF.

This clonotype was seen at least ten times. The chain couples TRBV5-1 to TRBJ1-3; D call uncertain. This CDR3 spans 16 amino acids. Looked up from germline, CDR1 is SGHRS and CDR2 is YFSETQ. Trimming left V 0 bases short and J 2 bases short, with 12 bases between. CDR3 in amino acids: CASSLALSGPGNTIYF. CDR3 DNA: TGCGCCAGCAGCTTGGCCTTATCGGGTCCTGGAAACACCATATATTTT.

Many counts were recorded for this clonotype. The V call is TRBV20-1, the J call TRBJ1-4, with D possibly matching TRBD1 (5 bases). Germline-derived CDR1 and CDR2 are DFQATT and SNEGSKA (reference sequence). V was trimmed by 6 bases and J by 5 bases, leaving 13 bases between them. The CDR3 consists of 13 residues. Written as DNA, the CDR3 is TGCAGTGCCAAGGGGAGTGGGAATGAAAAACTGTTTTTT. Protein product: CSAKGSGNEKLFF.

Ten or more counts support this clonotype. DNA of the CDR3: TGTGCCAGCGGCTCCGGGGCCGTAAGCAATCAGCCCCAGCATTTT. This sequence encodes CASGSGAVSNQPQHF. V and J are TRBV27 and TRBJ1-5; a possible D gene is TRBD1 (5 bases). Trimming took off 8 bases at V and 1 base at J, with 15 bases between the two ends. Germline V gene sequence: CDR1 MNHEY, CDR2 SMNVEV (reference sequence). The CDR3 has 15 residues.

This clonotype appeared many times. V gene TRBV7-2 combines with J gene TRBJ1-2; TRBD1 matches 8 bases. Germline V gene lookup returns CDR1 SGHTA and CDR2 FQGNSA. With 2 bases clipped from V and 6 bases from J, the junction kept 8 bases outside the gene matches. The CDR3 loop spans 15 amino acids. The CDR3, as DNA: TGTGCCAGCAGCTTAACTGGGACAGGAAGGAATGGCTACACCTTC. This gives the protein CASSLTGTGRNGYTF.

The rearrangement joins TRBV20-1 to TRBJ2-4; D is unclear. Germline values: CDR1 DFQATT, CDR2 SNEGSKA (reference sequence). The CDR3 extends over 17 amino acids. The ends were cut back, 1 base at V and 5 bases at J, with 21 bases in the middle. Written as DNA, the CDR3 is TGCAGTGCTAGAGCCCCCGCGGAGCTAGACGTCGAAAACATTCAGTACTTC. It is translated as CSARAPAELDVENIQYF.

This clonotype came up many times. This chain joins TRBV5-1 and TRBJ2-5, with unresolved D. CDR3 size: 14 residues. CDR1 and CDR2 (germline): SGHRS, YFSETQ. The V end lost 0 bases, the J end lost 7 bases, and 13 bases lay between the germline ends. The CDR3 coding sequence is TGCGCCAGCAGCTTGGTGGACCAATCGTGGACCCAGTACTTC. Translating it yields CASSLVDQSWTQYF.

This clonotype was counted at least ten times. V usage is TRBV20-1 and J usage is TRBJ2-5, with TRBD2 matching 13 bases. The V segment lost 4 bases and the J segment 7 bases; nucleotides outside the gene matches: 9. This CDR3 region has 15 residues. Germline-derived CDR1 and CDR2 are DFQATT and SNEGSKA (reference sequence). CDR3: CSAKTSGGAIVTQYF. The CDR3 region has the DNA TGCAGTGCTAAAACTAGCGGGGGGGCCATAGTGACCCAGTACTTC.

Ten or more counts support this clonotype. The chain links TRBV3-1 to TRBJ2-7; 9 positions agree with TRBD2. The CDR3 totals 16 residues. Losses at the gene ends were 0 bases for V and 7 bases for J; bases not matched to a gene: 10. The V gene's germline CDR1 is LGHDT and CDR2 YNNKEL (reference sequence). The chain's CDR3 is CASSQDRPLRGGEQYF. CDR3 nucleotides: TGTGCCAGCAGCCAAGACCGGCCCCTGCGGGGGGGTGAGCAGTACTTC.

This clonotype was recorded many times. J is TRBJ2-2 and V is TRBV6-6, with TRBD1 identical over 9 bases. This CDR3 spans 15 amino acids. CDR1 and CDR2 from the germline V gene are MNHNY and SVGAGI (reference sequence). V lost 6 bases to trimming and J lost 2 bases; unmatched junction nucleotides: 4. CDR3 sequence: CASRQGAQNTGELFF. The CDR3 DNA reads TGTGCCAGCAGACAGGGGGCGCAAAACACCGGGGAGCTGTTTTTT.

This clonotype showed up many times. The chain has TRBV27 and TRBJ2-7; weak D call: TRBD1 (6 bases). Germline V gene data show CDR1 as MNHEY and CDR2 as SMNVEV (reference sequence). V dropped 6 bases and J dropped 2 bases, with 14 bases sitting between them. The CDR3 extends over 14 amino acids. CDR3 sequence (DNA): TGTGCCAGCAGCAAACAGGGTATCACCTACGAGCAGTACTTC. Translating it yields CASSKQGITYEQYF.

This clonotype was seen at least ten times. The chain carries TRBV6-2 or TRBV6-3 and TRBJ2-6; the D is unclear. Germline V gene sequence: CDR1 MNHEY, CDR2 SVGEGT. This CDR3 comprises 15 residues. V was cut by 2 bases and J by 0 bases, with 5 bases left in between. CDR3 protein: CASSYDNSGANVLTF. The CDR3 DNA follows: TGTGCCAGCAGTTACGACAACTCTGGGGCCAACGTCCTGACTTTC.

This clonotype was seen a handful of times. Given a much more abundant clone one base away, this may be a read error. V is TRBV5-1 and J is TRBJ2-3; tentative D call: TRBD1 (6 bases). The CDR3 is 14 residues long. Germline-derived CDR1 and CDR2 are SGHRS and YFSETQ. The CDR3 coding sequence is TGCGCCAGCAGCTCGGGACACCCCACAGATAAGCAGTATTTT. Protein sequence: CASSSGHPTDKQYF.

This clonotype came up many times. The chain uses TRBV5-1 and TRBJ2-2, with a weak D call TRBD2 (6 bases). V gave up 4 bases and J gave up 5 bases, with 24 bases separating them. CDR1 SGHRS and CDR2 YFSETQ come from the germline V gene. This CDR3 has 18 amino acids. The CDR3 spells CASSPPQRVGRKTGELFF. The CDR3 DNA sequence: TGCGCCAGCAGCCCACCTCAGCGGGTAGGGCGGAAAACCGGGGAGCTGTTTTTT.